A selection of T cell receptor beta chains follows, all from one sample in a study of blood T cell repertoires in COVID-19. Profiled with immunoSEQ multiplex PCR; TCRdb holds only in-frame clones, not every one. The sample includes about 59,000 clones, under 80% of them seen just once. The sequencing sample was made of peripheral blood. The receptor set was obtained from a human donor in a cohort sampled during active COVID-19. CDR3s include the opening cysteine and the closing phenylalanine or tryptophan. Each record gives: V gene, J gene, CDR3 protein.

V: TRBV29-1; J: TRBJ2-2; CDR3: CSVVLGGRGTAGELFF
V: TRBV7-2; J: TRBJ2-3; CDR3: CASSGRTSGRSRTDTQYF
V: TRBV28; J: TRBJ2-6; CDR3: CASSFPVSGANVLTF
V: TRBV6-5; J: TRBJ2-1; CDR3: CASSPRGGRNEQFF
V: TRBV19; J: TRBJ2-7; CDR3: CASSSLAGGNLYEQYF
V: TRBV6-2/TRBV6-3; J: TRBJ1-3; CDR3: CASSYQEDSGNTIYF
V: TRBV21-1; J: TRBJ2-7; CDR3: CASSIIGSEAGRSYEQYF
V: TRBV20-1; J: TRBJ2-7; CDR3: CSASFSSYEQYF
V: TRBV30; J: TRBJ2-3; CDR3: CASQERGTDTQYF
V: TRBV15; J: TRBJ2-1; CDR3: CATSGLRTDETGTSTVF
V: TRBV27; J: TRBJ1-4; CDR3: CASSPTGHRGRSEKLFF
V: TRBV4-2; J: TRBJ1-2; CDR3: CASSQGTINSYGYTF
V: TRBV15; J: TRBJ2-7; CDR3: CATSAGGAFYEQYF